The 30 T cell receptor beta chains given below trace back to one sample, sequenced in a study of cytomegalovirus exposure and HLA in healthy donors. Researchers ran the PCR with 60 Vbeta and 13 Jbeta primers. Sequencing used immunoSEQ multiplex PCR; TCRdb keeps in-frame clones, though not all of them. Of about 250,000 clones listed, around two thirds were seen once; the top ten hold 2% to 2.5%. Specimen: PBMCs. These receptors all come from a female donor in good health and CMV-seronegative.

Concerning this clone: An end of the junction differs from the germline gene, which may be a read error. The CDR3 DNA is TGTTCCAGCAGCTATAGCGGGAGCCCTTTGAATGAGCAGTTCTTC. Protein: CSSSYSGSPLNEQFF. The chain carries TRBV7-9 and TRBJ2-1, with 9 bases fitting TRBD2. The CDR3 runs 15 residues. Germline V gene sequence: CDR1 SEHNR, CDR2 FQNEAQ (reference sequence).

This sequence joins TRBV13 and TRBJ1-5; possible D gene TRBD1, 6 bases. The CDR3 is 16 amino acids. CDR1 is PRHDT, CDR2 FYEKMQ, per germline (reference sequence). The V gene lost 5 bases and the J gene lost 2 bases, with 16 bases spanning the gap. CDR3 nucleotide sequence: TGTGCCAGCAGCCGAGGCGATGGGGGCGGCAATCAGCCCCAGCATTTT. It codes for CASSRGDGGGNQPQHF.

This clone has a handful of counts. This chain uses TRBV6-1 with TRBJ2-7, with 10 bases lining up with TRBD2. CDR3 length: 15 amino acids. With 4 bases clipped from V and 3 bases from J, the junction kept 6 bases outside the gene matches. Germline V lookup: CDR1 MNHNS, CDR2 SASEGT. The CDR3 sequence is CASSGASGSFYEQYF. As DNA, the CDR3 is TGTGCCAGCAGTGGGGCTAGCGGGAGCTTCTACGAGCAGTACTTC.

The chain couples TRBV28 to TRBJ2-5; D is uncertain. Matching the DNA end better, TRBJ2-7 makes the J call doubtful. This CDR3 has 14 residues. Germline-derived CDR1 and CDR2 are MDHEN and SYDVKM. This CDR3 reads CASSKRLRGYEQYF. In nucleotides, the CDR3 is TGTGCCAGCAGTAAAAGACTCCGTGGGTACGAGCAGTACTTC.

The chain couples TRBV29-1 to TRBJ2-5; 9 nucleotides align to TRBD1. The DNA matches TRBJ2-7 better at its end, which makes the J call doubtful. Per the germline V gene, CDR1 is SQVTM and CDR2 is ANQGSEA. The CDR3 runs 13 residues. The CDR3 bases are TGCAGCGCTCTCGTGGGGACAGGGAACGAGCAGTACTTC. The encoded protein is CSALVGTGNEQYF.

The chain employs TRBV7-2 and TRBJ2-1; perhaps TRBD1 as D (5 bases). This CDR3 comprises 17 residues. Deletions cut 1 base from V and 4 bases from J, with 17 bases between. Germline lookup yields CDR1 SGHTA and CDR2 FQGNSA. CDR3 sequence (DNA): TGTGCCAGCAGCTTAGTTTGGGGCTACAGCATTTACAATGAGCAGTTCTTC. Its protein product is CASSLVWGYSIYNEQFF.

This clone appeared a single time. The chain links TRBV4-2 to TRBJ2-7, with a possible D match to TRBD1 (5 bases). Germline lookup yields CDR1 LGHNA and CDR2 YNFKEQ. The germline V and J ends were trimmed by 0 bases and 2 bases, with 14 bases remaining between them. The CDR3 extends over 16 amino acids. CDR3: CASSQDHTGDTYEQYF. As DNA, the CDR3 is TGTGCCAGCAGCCAAGATCACACAGGCGATACCTACGAGCAGTACTTC.

This chain connects TRBV9 to TRBJ2-1; D perhaps matches TRBD2 (7 bases). Trimming cost V 0 bases and J 7 bases, with 11 bases left between them. This CDR3 region has 14 residues. The germline gives CDR1 SGDLS, CDR2 YYNGEE. The CDR3 reads CASSVEGGGNEQFF. The DNA of the CDR3 is TGTGCCAGCAGCGTAGAGGGGGGGGGTAATGAGCAGTTCTTC.

The chain employs TRBV5-1 and TRBJ2-5; 10 bases map to TRBD2. Gene TRBJ2-7 matches the end of the DNA better, so the J call may be wrong. Germline-derived CDR1 and CDR2 are SGHRS and YFSETQ. The CDR3 totals 14 residues. The CDR3 protein is CASSWTSGAYEQYF. CDR3 in DNA: TGCGCCAGCAGCTGGACTAGCGGAGCATACGAGCAGTACTTC.

This rearrangement joins TRBV7-2 to TRBJ2-1; 12 bases align to TRBD2. Germline V lookup: CDR1 SGHTA, CDR2 FQGNSA. The CDR3 spans 16 residues. J was trimmed by 6 bases and V by 6 bases; bases with no gene match: 9. CDR3 in amino acids: CASSLTSGSFSNEQFF. The CDR3 DNA follows: TGTGCCAGCAGTCTGACTAGCGGGAGCTTTAGCAATGAGCAGTTCTTC.

The V and J genes are TRBV29-1 and TRBJ2-7, with 8 positions matching TRBD2. There are 11 residues in the CDR3. V shed 6 bases, J shed 5 bases, and the junction held 3 bases outside the gene matches. From germline, CDR1 is SQVTM and CDR2 ANQGSEA. The CDR3 nucleotides read TGCAGCGTAGCGGGAGCCAACGAGCAGTACTTC. Its translation: CSVAGANEQYF.

This sequence joins TRBV14 and TRBJ1-5; possibly TRBD1 for D (5 bases). This CDR3 has 12 amino acids. The V gene's germline CDR1 is SGHDN and CDR2 FVKESK. The germline V and J ends were trimmed by 2 bases and 9 bases, with 8 bases remaining between them. DNA of the CDR3: TGTGCCAGCAGCCAACAGGGCAGGCCCCAGCATTTT. This gives the protein CASSQQGRPQHF.

This sequence joins TRBV11-2 and TRBJ2-1; 7 bases match TRBD2. This CDR3 region has 16 residues. Trimming took 1 base from V and 3 from J; bases not matched to a gene: 6. The germline CDR1 and CDR2 sequences are SGHAT and FQNNGV. The CDR3 region has the DNA TGTGCCAGCAGCTTAGTACGGCTAGCGGTCTACAATGAGCAGTTCTTC. Translated: CASSLVRLAVYNEQFF.

The rearrangement links TRBV9 to TRBJ1-1; TRBD1 aligns across 7 bases. Germline CDR1 and CDR2: SGDLS and YYNGEE. J lost 3 bases, V lost 3 bases, and 8 bases had no gene match. The CDR3 extends over 15 amino acids. CDR3 region: CASSGEPQGYTEAFF. The CDR3 DNA follows: TGTGCCAGCAGCGGGGAACCACAGGGGTACACTGAAGCTTTCTTT.

The V call is TRBV7-9, the J call TRBJ1-2; D unresolved. V was clipped by 5 bases and J by 4 bases, with 14 bases between them. Germline assignment: CDR1 SEHNR and CDR2 FQNEAQ (reference sequence). CDR3 size: 14 residues. CDR3 sequence (DNA): TGTGCCAGCAGCCTTGAGGGCAGGACCTATGGCTACACCTTC. Its translation: CASSLEGRTYGYTF.

The gene calls are TRBV19 and TRBJ2-3, with TRBD2 matching 11 bases. Germline assignment: CDR1 LNHDA and CDR2 SQIVND (reference sequence). J gave up 3 bases and V 6 bases, and 8 bases lay outside the gene matches. CDR3 length: 16 residues. CDR3 DNA sequence: TGTGCCAGTAGCATCCATACTAGCGGGAGAACAGATACGCAGTATTTT. Amino acids: CASSIHTSGRTDTQYF.

This sequence joins TRBV29-1 and TRBJ1-2; D possibly corresponds to TRBD1 (6 bases). Trimming took 7 bases from V and 5 from J, leaving 14 bases between them. The CDR3 loop spans 12 amino acids. Per the germline V gene, CDR1 is SQVTM and CDR2 is ANQGSEA. DNA for the CDR3: TGCAGCGCTGCACAGGGTAGATATGGCTACACCTTC. Amino acid sequence: CSAAQGRYGYTF.

The chain joins TRBV9 to TRBJ2-7; maybe TRBD2 (5 bases). This CDR3 is 16 amino acids long. Germline V gene sequence: CDR1 SGDLS, CDR2 YYNGEE. Trimming removed 4 bases at V and 0 bases at J, with 17 bases between. Here the CDR3 reads CASSPGLPWSSYEQYF. The CDR3 coding sequence is TGTGCCAGCAGCCCTGGACTCCCGTGGAGCTCCTACGAGCAGTACTTC.

V is TRBV7-3 and J is TRBJ2-3, with TRBD2 identical over 9 bases. V was clipped by 3 bases and J by 5 bases; unmatched bases: 0. Germline CDR1 and CDR2: SGHTA and FQGTGA. There are 13 residues in the CDR3. Here the CDR3 DNA reads TGTGCCAGCAGCTTGCGGGAGGGAGATACGCAGTATTTT. Its protein is CASSLREGDTQYF.

This sequence joins TRBV2 and TRBJ1-2; D remains ambiguous. Germline V CDR1 and CDR2: SNHLY, FYNNEI. V was cut by 7 bases and J by 1 base, with 10 bases left in between. This CDR3 comprises 13 residues. CDR3 sequence: CASTLASNYGYTF. The DNA of the CDR3 is TGTGCCAGCACCCTCGCTAGTAACTATGGCTACACCTTC.

About this clone itself: A read error may produce the germline difference seen at one junction end. The chain uses TRBV28 and TRBJ2-3; weak D call: TRBD2 (6 bases). The CDR3 loop spans 12 amino acids. Germline V gene lookup returns CDR1 MDHEN and CDR2 SYDVKM. The CDR3 nucleotides read TGTGCCAGCTTTGGAGTAGCGGATACGCGGTATTTT. Its translation: CASFGVADTRYF.

The chain is built from TRBV7-8 and TRBJ2-1, with TRBD2 as a possible D gene (6 bases). CDR1 is SGHVS, CDR2 FQNEAQ, per germline. V lost 4 bases and J 0 bases, leaving 13 bases between the germline ends. The CDR3 has 16 residues. The CDR3 region is CASSWASAVSYNEQFF. The CDR3 DNA reads TGTGCCAGCAGCTGGGCTAGCGCGGTCTCCTACAATGAGCAGTTCTTC.

This rearrangement joins TRBV7-2 to TRBJ2-3; TRBD2 aligns across 8 bases. V shed 6 bases, J shed 4 bases, and the junction held 15 bases outside the gene matches. The CDR3 runs 17 residues. CDR1 is SGHTA and CDR2 is FQGNSA in the germline V gene. CDR3 region: CASSFGGAGGWADTQYF. CDR3 sequence (DNA): TGTGCCAGCAGTTTCGGAGGGGCGGGAGGTTGGGCAGATACGCAGTATTTT.

Points on this clone: The junction shows a germline mismatch at one end, possibly a read error. The chain joins TRBV7-9 to TRBJ1-2; tentatively, D is TRBD1 (5 bases). This CDR3 has 12 residues. Germline CDR1 and CDR2: SEHNR and FQNEAQ (reference sequence). The CDR3 protein is CSSTQGSRGYTF. CDR3 nucleotides: TGTTCCAGCACCCAGGGCTCCAGGGGCTACACCTTC.

The chain is built from TRBV18 and TRBJ1-6; D possibly corresponds to TRBD1 (5 bases). The CDR3 spans 14 residues. Germline loops: CDR1 KGHSH, CDR2 LQKENI. Trimming removed 3 bases at V and 7 bases at J, with 10 bases between. CDR3 in DNA: TGTGCCAGCTCACCCGAAAGGGGCAATTCACCCCTCCACTTT. As protein: CASSPERGNSPLHF.

The chain couples TRBV5-1 to TRBJ2-7; D is perhaps TRBD2 (7 bases). V gave up 7 bases and J gave up 0 bases, with 23 bases separating them. CDR1 is SGHRS, CDR2 YFSETQ, per germline. This CDR3 is built from 17 residues. The CDR3 reads CASHNAEGGWSSYEQYF. The CDR3 nucleotides are TGCGCCAGCCACAATGCGGAGGGGGGGTGGAGCTCCTACGAGCAGTACTTC.

The chain employs TRBV11-3 and TRBJ2-2, with D possibly TRBD2 on 6 matching bases. Germline V gene sequence: CDR1 SGHNT, CDR2 YENEEA. V was cut by 5 bases and J by 8 bases, with 18 bases left in between. The CDR3 has 15 amino acids. CDR3 coding DNA: TGTGCCAGCAGCCCTCCGGGACTCCTCCTTGGGGAGCTGTTTTTT. Protein sequence: CASSPPGLLLGELFF.

This clone was found once. The rearrangement links TRBV28 to TRBJ2-3, with 10 positions matching TRBD2. CDR3 size: 16 residues. V lost 6 bases to trimming and J lost 5 bases; unmatched junction nucleotides: 11. In germline, CDR1 is MDHEN, CDR2 SYDVKM. The CDR3 protein is CASRGDPSGSKDTQYF. CDR3 nucleotide sequence: TGTGCCAGCAGGGGGGATCCTAGCGGGAGTAAAGATACGCAGTATTTT.

This rearrangement joins TRBV18 to TRBJ2-7; perhaps TRBD2 as D (7 bases). In germline, CDR1 is KGHSH, CDR2 LQKENI. V gave up 3 bases and J gave up 9 bases, with 15 bases separating them. The CDR3 runs to 13 residues. The CDR3 loop is CASSPPAGAGQYF. CDR3 DNA sequence: TGTGCCAGCTCACCCCCGGCGGGGGCGGGGCAGTACTTC.

The V gene is TRBV9, the J gene TRBJ2-1, with 7 bases fitting TRBD2. The germline V gene has CDR1 SGDLS and CDR2 YYNGEE. This CDR3 spans 17 amino acids. The trim removed 0 bases at V and 4 bases at J, leaving 10 bases unmatched. The CDR3 here is CASSVAPISGKYNEQFF. CDR3 nucleotides: TGTGCCAGCAGCGTAGCCCCTATCAGCGGGAAATACAATGAGCAGTTCTTC.